Listed here are 31 T cell receptor beta chains from one sample, sequenced in a study of T cell responses to AZD1222 COVID-19 vaccine. Clones were sequenced by immunoSEQ multiplex PCR, and TCRdb holds only the in-frame ones, with some missing. The sample consists of 100,000 or so clones, roughly 86% of them appearing once. The source was peripheral blood, collected 28 days after the second AZD1222 dose. Every receptor here comes from an adult who received the AZD1222 COVID-19 vaccine.

The chain couples TRBV29-1 to TRBJ1-5; 8 nucleotides agree with TRBD1. V shed 5 bases and J 6 bases; nucleotides not matched to a gene: 12. Germline V lookup: CDR1 SQVTM, CDR2 ANQGSEA. The CDR3 is made up of 15 amino acids. The CDR3 coding sequence is TGCAGCGTTAGTATTGGACAGGGTGCAGGTCAGCCCCAGCATTTT. The encoded protein is CSVSIGQGAGQPQHF.

The chain combines TRBV5-5 with TRBJ2-7; 7 positions match TRBD2. CDR1 SGHKS and CDR2 YYEKEE come from the germline V gene (reference sequence). V gave up 0 bases and J gave up 0 bases; unmatched junction bases: 3. This CDR3 region has 15 residues. The CDR3 bases are TGTGCCAGCAGCTTGGAGTGGGGGGGCTCCTACGAGCAGTACTTC. Translating gives CASSLEWGGSYEQYF.

This sequence joins TRBV11-2 and TRBJ1-2; D uncertain. CDR3 length: 15 amino acids. Germline-derived CDR1 and CDR2 are SGHAT and FQNNGV. Trimming stripped 5 bases from V and 5 bases from J, with 18 bases between. CDR3 DNA sequence: TGTGCCAGCAGCCATACGGGTGGTAGTCCTTATGGCTACACCTTC. Translation gives CASSHTGGSPYGYTF.

The V gene is TRBV7-2, the J gene TRBJ2-5; TRBD1 matches at 7 bases. With V trimmed by 5 bases and J by 2 bases, 5 bases remained unmatched. The CDR3 runs 14 residues. Germline CDR1 is SGHTA and CDR2 is FQGNSA. The CDR3 nucleotides are TGTGCCAGCAGCAGGGGACAGCCGCAAGAGACCCAGTACTTC. Protein sequence: CASSRGQPQETQYF.

This chain connects TRBV5-8 to TRBJ2-3, with unresolved D. The germline V and J ends were trimmed by 2 bases and 4 bases, with 5 bases remaining between them. The CDR3 contains 12 residues. Per the germline V gene, CDR1 is SGHTS and CDR2 is YDEGEE. CDR3 amino acids: CASSLKADTQYF. The CDR3 DNA reads as TGTGCCAGCAGCTTAAAAGCAGATACGCAGTATTTT.

The chain carries TRBV12-3 or TRBV12-4 and TRBJ2-7; no clear D gene. Trimming left V 1 base short and J 7 bases short, with 11 bases between. The CDR3 is 13 residues long. This CDR3 reads CASSLEISSEQYF. CDR3 sequence (DNA): TGTGCCAGCAGTTTAGAGATCAGTTCGGAGCAGTACTTC.

V and J are TRBV5-1 and TRBJ2-3; tentative D call: TRBD2 (6 bases). CDR1 SGHRS and CDR2 YFSETQ come from the germline V gene. The ends were cut back, 5 bases at V and 1 base at J, with 20 bases in the middle. This CDR3 has 17 residues. The CDR3 reads CASRGSAGTAGTDTQYF. The CDR3 DNA sequence: TGCGCCAGCAGAGGTTCAGCTGGGACTGCTGGCACAGATACGCAGTATTTT.

The chain joins TRBV11-3 to TRBJ2-1, with TRBD2 matching over 12 bases. Germline trimming cut 2 bases from V and 0 bases from J; bases unmatched to any gene: 8. This CDR3 comprises 19 residues. From germline, CDR1 is SGHNT and CDR2 YENEEA. The DNA of the CDR3 is TGTGCCAGCAGCTTAAGGGGACTAGCGGGCACACCCTCCTACAATGAGCAGTTCTTC. Encoded protein: CASSLRGLAGTPSYNEQFF.

CDR3 region: CASTPGQGYKTQYF. The CDR3 DNA follows: TGTGCCAGCACCCCCGGACAGGGGTACAAGACCCAGTACTTC. The chain uses TRBV2 and TRBJ2-5, with 9 bases lining up with TRBD1. J gave up 6 bases and V 7 bases, and 9 bases lay outside the gene matches. CDR1 and CDR2 from the germline V gene are SNHLY and FYNNEI. The CDR3 consists of 14 residues.

CDR3 amino acids: CASSHPIGLAGGNTGELFF. CDR3 DNA: TGTGCCAGCAGCCACCCGATTGGACTAGCGGGGGGGAACACCGGGGAGCTGTTTTTT. V gene TRBV3-1 (or the pseudogene TRBV3-2) combines with J gene TRBJ2-2; 14 bases are a match to TRBD2. After removal of 3 bases from V and 1 base from J, the junction contained 7 bases not matched to a gene. Germline CDR1 is LGHDT and CDR2 is YNNKEL (reference sequence). This CDR3 comprises 19 residues.

The genes are TRBV7-8 and TRBJ2-1; TRBD1 or TRBD2 may be the D gene (6 bases each). There are 16 residues in the CDR3. V lost 5 bases and J 4 bases, leaving 18 bases between the germline ends. CDR1 and CDR2 from the germline V gene are SGHVS and FQNEAQ. The CDR3 DNA is TGTGCCAGCAGCCCCTGGGGGGCTAGCGATTACAATGAGCAGTTCTTC. Residues: CASSPWGASDYNEQFF.

The chain employs TRBV12-3 or TRBV12-4 and TRBJ2-7; 9 nucleotides agree with TRBD1. CDR3 length: 13 amino acids. Trimming took 5 bases from V and 9 from J; bases not matched to a gene: 8. The CDR3, as DNA: TGTGCCAGCAGTACCCGGGACAGGGCCGCGCAGTACTTC. It specifies CASSTRDRAAQYF.

The chain is built from TRBV3-1 (or the pseudogene TRBV3-2) and TRBJ2-1; 12 nucleotides align to TRBD2. This CDR3 has 19 amino acids. Germline V lookup: CDR1 LGHDT, CDR2 YNNKEL (reference sequence). Unmatched junction bases numbered 17, after V lost 5 bases and J lost 6 bases. CDR3 nucleotide sequence: TGTGCCAGCAGCATAGAGGGACTAGCGGGCCCATTACGTAGCAATGAGCAGTTCTTC. Translating it yields CASSIEGLAGPLRSNEQFF.

The chain carries TRBV6-4 and TRBJ1-2; 8 nucleotides line up with TRBD1. Germline values: CDR1 MRHNA, CDR2 SNTAGT. There are 13 residues in the CDR3. Trimming cost V 6 bases and J 8 bases; bases outside gene matches: 8. The CDR3 here is CASSAGTGDGYTF. Here the CDR3 DNA reads TGTGCCAGCAGCGCCGGGACAGGTGACGGCTACACCTTC.

The rearrangement uses TRBV7-9 and TRBJ2-2; 9 nucleotides agree with TRBD2. CDR1 and CDR2 (germline): SEHNR, FQNEAQ (reference sequence). V lost 10 bases and J lost 5; bases outside the gene matches: 8. The CDR3 is made up of 14 amino acids. CDR3 protein: CATSGLAITGELFF. The CDR3 DNA sequence: TGTGCCACCTCGGGACTAGCAATAACCGGGGAGCTGTTTTTT.

The J gene is TRBJ2-5, the V gene TRBV5-1; D unclear. The germline CDR1 and CDR2 sequences are SGHRS and YFSETQ. The V gene lost 0 bases and the J gene lost 5 bases, with 8 bases spanning the gap. The CDR3 runs 13 residues. As DNA, the CDR3 is TGCGCCAGCAGCTTGGAAGGTCACGAGACCCAGTACTTC. The encoded protein is CASSLEGHETQYF.

The CDR3 loop is CASSLVGREQFF. The CDR3 nucleotides are TGTGCCAGCAGCTTAGTGGGGCGTGAGCAGTTCTTC. This chain connects TRBV7-2 to TRBJ2-1; TRBD1 might be the D (5 bases). The germline V gene has CDR1 SGHTA and CDR2 FQGNSA. The CDR3 has 12 residues. The V end was cut by 1 base, the J end by 9 bases, with 7 bases between.

The chain combines TRBV27 with TRBJ2-7; D unclear. Trimming shortened V by 8 bases and J by 2 bases, and 10 bases separated the two germline ends. The CDR3 is made up of 12 amino acids. In germline, CDR1 is MNHEY, CDR2 SMNVEV (reference sequence). CDR3 DNA sequence: TGTGCCAGCCATCGCTTCCCCTACGAGCAGTACTTC. Its protein product is CASHRFPYEQYF.

V usage is TRBV7-2 and J usage is TRBJ2-1; a weak D match, TRBD2 (5 bases). Trimming removed 5 bases from V and 10 bases from J, with 18 bases in between. This CDR3 has 14 amino acids. CDR1 is SGHTA, CDR2 FQGNSA, per germline. CDR3 residues: CASSPFVREWEQFF. The CDR3 DNA reads TGTGCCAGCAGCCCCTTTGTTCGGGAATGGGAGCAGTTCTTC.

The gene calls are TRBV5-1 and TRBJ2-3, with D unresolved. The germline V gene encodes CDR1 SGHRS and CDR2 YFSETQ. The V and J ends lost 0 bases and 2 bases respectively, with 13 bases between them. The CDR3 is 16 amino acids. The CDR3 here is CASSLGQAADTDTQYF. For the CDR3, the DNA is TGCGCCAGCAGCTTGGGGCAGGCAGCTGACACAGATACGCAGTATTTT. The whole variable domain, filled in from reference TRBV5-1 and TRBJ2-3, reads KAGVTQTPRYLIKTRGQQVTLSCSPISGHRSVSWYQQTPGQGLQFLFEYFSETQRNKGNFPGRFSGRQFSNSRSEMNVSTLELGDSALYLCASSLGQAADTDTQYFGPGTRLTVL.

The V call is TRBV2, the J call TRBJ2-6; D gene unclear. V lost 6 bases to trimming and J lost 0 bases, with 6 bases between them. The CDR3 runs to 14 residues. Germline V gene data show CDR1 as SNHLY and CDR2 as FYNNEI. In nucleotides, the CDR3 is TGTGCCAGCAGGACGGACTCTGGGGCCAACGTCCTGACTTTC. As protein: CASRTDSGANVLTF.

V is TRBV7-8 and J is TRBJ1-2; 8 bases are shared with TRBD1. This CDR3 contains 14 residues. V gave up 5 bases and J gave up 7 bases; unmatched junction bases: 9. Germline CDR1 is SGHVS and CDR2 is FQNEAQ. This chain's CDR3 is CASSPGQGVFGYTF. The CDR3 DNA reads as TGTGCCAGCAGCCCTGGACAGGGAGTCTTTGGCTACACCTTC.

The rearrangement joins TRBV3-1 (or the pseudogene TRBV3-2) to TRBJ1-2, with 7 nucleotides matching TRBD1. CDR1 is LGHDT, CDR2 YNNKEL, per germline (reference sequence). After removal of 4 bases from V and 4 bases from J, the junction contained 9 bases not matched to a gene. CDR3 length: 15 amino acids. CDR3 sequence reads: CASSPRGLLSYGYTF. DNA for the CDR3: TGTGCCAGCAGCCCTAGGGGGCTCCTTTCCTATGGCTACACCTTC.

The gene calls are TRBV28 and TRBJ2-6; D call uncertain. Deletions cut 3 bases from V and 2 bases from J, with 8 bases between. This CDR3 region has 15 residues. Germline V gene data show CDR1 as MDHEN and CDR2 as SYDVKM. The CDR3 region has the DNA TGTGCCAGCAGTTTCAGGCCCCCTGGGGCCAACGTCCTGACTTTC. Protein: CASSFRPPGANVLTF.

The chain joins TRBV30 to TRBJ2-6; no clear D. Germline V gives CDR1 GTSNPN, CDR2 SVGIG (reference sequence). V gave up 1 base and J gave up 1 base, with 17 bases separating them. The CDR3 sequence is 18 residues long. The CDR3: CAWSGGSRIPSGANVLTF. CDR3 bases: TGTGCCTGGAGTGGAGGAAGCAGAATACCTTCTGGGGCCAACGTCCTGACTTTC.

The chain joins TRBV14 to TRBJ2-1; 14 bases agree with TRBD2. CDR1 and CDR2 from the germline V gene are SGHDN and FVKESK. Trimming cost V 1 base and J 7 bases; bases outside gene matches: 6. The CDR3 is made up of 17 amino acids. CDR3 sequence (DNA): TGTGCCAGCAGCCAAGCGATGGGACTAGCGGGAGAGAATGAGCAGTTCTTC. Protein: CASSQAMGLAGENEQFF.

Turning to this clone: Other DNA sequences of this sample code for an identical CDR3. The chain carries TRBV5-1 and TRBJ2-2; D ambiguous. The CDR3 spans 15 residues. The V end lost 0 bases, the J end lost 1 base, and 7 bases lay between the germline ends. Per the germline V gene, CDR1 is SGHRS and CDR2 is YFSETQ. CDR3 DNA: TGCGCCAGCAGCTTGGTCGGGCAGAACACCGGGGAGCTGTTTTTT. This translates into CASSLVGQNTGELFF.

This rearrangement joins TRBV7-9 to TRBJ1-1, with D uncertain. This CDR3 is 15 amino acids long. The germline V and J ends were trimmed by 3 bases and 0 bases, with 11 bases remaining between them. Germline assignment: CDR1 SEHNR and CDR2 FQNEAQ (reference sequence). CDR3 bases: TGTGCCAGCAGCTTTCTACGTCAGATGAACACTGAAGCTTTCTTT. Translation: CASSFLRQMNTEAFF.

The rearrangement links TRBV15 to TRBJ2-1; D is unresolved. The CDR3 consists of 12 residues. Germline V gene lookup returns CDR1 LNHNV and CDR2 YYDKDF (reference sequence). Trimming took off 0 bases at V and 9 bases at J, with 6 bases between the two ends. The CDR3 is CATSRDFSEQFF. CDR3 DNA sequence: TGTGCCACCAGCAGAGATTTCAGTGAGCAGTTCTTC. Variable domain in full (rest from reference TRBV15 and TRBJ2-1): DAMVIQNPRYQVTQFGKPVTLSCSQTLNHNVMYWYQQKSSQAPKLLFHYYDKDFNNEADTPDNFQSRRPNTSFCFLDIRSPGLGDTAMYLCATSRDFSEQFFGPGTRLTVL.

This clone turned up a few times. CDR3 bases: TGTGCCAGCAGTTTTACAGGGTTGAACACTGAAGCTTTCTTT. Translated, it gives CASSFTGLNTEAFF. This rearrangement joins TRBV27 to TRBJ1-1; tentative D call: TRBD1 (6 bases). CDR1 is MNHEY and CDR2 is SMNVEV in the germline V gene (reference sequence). Trimming shortened V by 3 bases and J by 0 bases, and 8 bases separated the two germline ends. The CDR3 extends over 14 amino acids.

The gene calls are TRBV25-1 and TRBJ1-3, with 7 nucleotides matching TRBD1. This CDR3 contains 16 residues. The J segment lost 1 base and the V segment lost 5 bases, leaving 8 bases of the junction unmatched. Germline CDR1 reads MGHDK; CDR2 reads SYGVNS. CDR3 bases: TGTGCCAGCAGTCACCCACCAGGGGGTTCTGGAAACACCATATATTTT. Encoded protein: CASSHPPGGSGNTIYF.